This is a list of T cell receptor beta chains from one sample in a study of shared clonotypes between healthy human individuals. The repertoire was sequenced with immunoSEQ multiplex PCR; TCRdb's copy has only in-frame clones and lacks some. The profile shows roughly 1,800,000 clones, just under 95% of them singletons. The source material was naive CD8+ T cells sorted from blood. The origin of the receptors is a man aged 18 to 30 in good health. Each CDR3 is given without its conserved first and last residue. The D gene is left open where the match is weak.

CDR3: ASSSMGHHSTF; D: .; J: TRBJ1-1; length: 11; V: TRBV27
CDR3: ASSYSGLDRGQF; D: .; J: TRBJ2-1; length: 12; V: TRBV6-5
CDR3: ASNPEQGETYEQY; D: .; J: TRBJ2-7; length: 13; V: TRBV11-2
CDR3: ASSLTGGEQY; D: .; J: TRBJ2-7; length: 10; V: TRBV5-5
CDR3: ASSPMTTGGTYEQY; D: TRBD1; J: TRBJ2-7; length: 14; V: TRBV7-6
CDR3: ASSYGGNLYEQY; D: .; J: TRBJ2-7; length: 12; V: TRBV6-6
CDR3: ATGGLAGETQY; D: TRBD2; J: TRBJ2-5; length: 11; V: TRBV5-5
CDR3: ASSYSGLSYEQY; D: .; J: TRBJ2-7; length: 12; V: TRBV6-5
CDR3: ASSSILAGGGRQF; D: TRBD2; J: TRBJ2-1; length: 13; V: TRBV5-6
CDR3: ASSELGLEETQY; D: TRBD2; J: TRBJ2-5; length: 12; V: TRBV6-1
CDR3: ASTGAAYEQY; D: .; J: TRBJ2-7; length: 10; V: TRBV2